The 20 T cell receptor beta chains below come from one sample, sequenced in a study of shared clonotypes between healthy human individuals. Profiled with immunoSEQ multiplex PCR; TCRdb holds only in-frame clones, not every one. The sample yields over a million clones, 95% to 97% seen once. The specimen sequenced was naive CD4+ T cells sorted from blood. Subset given: CD45RA+ positively selected. Receptors were obtained from a man aged 30 to 45 in good health.

The V gene is TRBV9, the J gene TRBJ2-2; 7 nucleotides agree with TRBD2. Germline CDR1 and CDR2: SGDLS and YYNGEE. V shed 4 bases and J 2 bases; nucleotides not matched to a gene: 11. The length of the CDR3 is 17 residues. In nucleotides, the CDR3 is TGTGCCAGCAGCCAGGCCGCGGGAGCGGGAAACACCGGGGAGCTGTTTTTT. Its translation is CASSQAAGAGNTGELFF. Full variable domain (rest looked up from reference TRBV9 and TRBJ2-2): DSGVTQTPKHLITATGQRVTLRCSPRSGDLSVYWYQQSLDQGLQFLIQYYNGEERAKGNILERFSAQQFPDLHSELNLSSLELGDSALYFCASSQAAGAGNTGELFFGEGSRLTVL.

V gene TRBV29-1 combines with J gene TRBJ1-3; 9 nucleotides line up with TRBD1. V shed 6 bases and J 0 bases; nucleotides not matched to a gene: 6. The germline V gene has CDR1 SQVTM and CDR2 ANQGSEA. CDR3 length: 15 residues. The CDR3 loop is CSVGQGMSSGNTIYF. CDR3 sequence (DNA): TGCAGCGTCGGACAGGGGATGAGCTCTGGAAACACCATATATTTT.

The J gene is TRBJ2-3, the V gene TRBV5-4, with D perhaps TRBD2 (5 bases). Trimming took off 4 bases at V and 0 bases at J, with 18 bases between the two ends. CDR1 and CDR2 (germline): SGHNT, YYREEE (reference sequence). The length of the CDR3 is 17 residues. Here the CDR3 DNA reads TGTGCCAGCAGCCCGGAGCTAGCTGCCTCTAGCACAGATACGCAGTATTTT. Translated, it gives CASSPELAASSTDTQYF. Full variable domain (rest looked up from reference TRBV5-4 and TRBJ2-3): ETGVTQSPTHLIKTRGQQVTLRCSSQSGHNTVSWYQQALGQGPQFIFQYYREEENGRGNFPPRFSGLQFPNYSSELNVNALELDDSALYLCASSPELAASSTDTQYFGPGTRLTVL.

The chain recombines TRBV10-3 with TRBJ2-4; 9 nucleotides align to TRBD1. The V and J ends lost 0 bases and 6 bases, in that order; junction bases with no gene match: 3. Germline CDR1 reads ENHRY; CDR2 reads SYGVKD. This CDR3 region has 15 residues. This CDR3 reads CAISESMGQGNIQYF. CDR3 DNA sequence: TGTGCCATCAGTGAGTCTATGGGACAGGGAAACATTCAGTACTTC.

The chain employs TRBV10-3 and TRBJ2-1; no clear D gene. Trimming shortened V by 0 bases and J by 0 bases, and 6 bases separated the two germline ends. Per the germline V gene, CDR1 is ENHRY and CDR2 is SYGVKD. This CDR3 has 15 amino acids. CDR3 coding DNA: TGTGCCATCAGTGAGTCCGCGAGCTCCTACAATGAGCAGTTCTTC. Encoded protein: CAISESASSYNEQFF.

This rearrangement joins TRBV5-8 to TRBJ2-5; a weak D match, TRBD2 (6 bases). There are 14 residues in the CDR3. The germline gives CDR1 SGHTS, CDR2 YDEGEE. V lost 1 base and J lost 5, with 12 bases in between. CDR3 sequence reads: CASSLPGERETQYF. The CDR3 coding sequence is TGTGCCAGCAGCTTGCCGGGAGAGAGGGAGACCCAGTACTTC.

The chain recombines TRBV29-1 with TRBJ2-3; TRBD1 or TRBD2 may be the D gene (5 bases each). V dropped 7 bases and J dropped 2 bases, with 13 bases sitting between them. The CDR3 has 13 residues. CDR1 and CDR2 from the germline V gene are SQVTM and ANQGSEA. In DNA form, the CDR3 reads TGCAGCGCCGAGGGACGGAACACAGATACGCAGTATTTT. Protein product: CSAEGRNTDTQYF.

V is TRBV29-1 and J is TRBJ1-1; D ambiguous. Germline V gene lookup returns CDR1 SQVTM and CDR2 ANQGSEA. CDR3 length equals 13 residues. The ends were cut back, 4 bases at V and 0 bases at J, with 9 bases in the middle. CDR3 coding DNA: TGCAGCGTTGTAAAACAGCTGAACACTGAAGCTTTCTTT. Translation gives CSVVKQLNTEAFF.

The chain recombines TRBV18 with TRBJ1-2; possible D gene TRBD1, 5 bases. V was clipped by 1 base and J by 0 bases, with 12 bases between them. This CDR3 has 16 amino acids. Germline loops: CDR1 KGHSH, CDR2 LQKENI. In DNA, the CDR3 is TGTGCCAGCTCACCACTAGACAGCTACGCTAACTATGGCTACACCTTC. It is translated as CASSPLDSYANYGYTF. The entire variable domain, with the rest obtained from reference TRBV18 and TRBJ1-2, is as follows: NAGVMQNPRHLVRRRGQEARLRCSPMKGHSHVYWYRQLPEEGLKFMVYLQKENIIDESGMPKERFSAEFPKEGPSILRIQQVVRGDSAAYFCASSPLDSYANYGYTFGSGTRLTVV.

This chain uses TRBV28 with TRBJ1-5; no definite D call. Trimming took off 4 bases at V and 5 bases at J, with 12 bases between the two ends. Per the germline V gene, CDR1 is MDHEN and CDR2 is SYDVKM. This CDR3 comprises 14 residues. CDR3 loop: CASSSDLFYQPQHF. CDR3 DNA sequence: TGTGCCAGCAGTTCAGACCTGTTCTATCAGCCCCAGCATTTT.

The chain employs TRBV5-1 and TRBJ2-5; the D gene could be TRBD1 or TRBD2 (6 bases each). Germline CDR1 is SGHRS and CDR2 is YFSETQ. Trimming removed 0 bases at V and 1 base at J, with 16 bases between. The CDR3 sequence is 17 residues long. CDR3 loop: CASSLGAGAGLQETQYF. In nucleotides, the CDR3 is TGCGCCAGCAGCTTGGGAGCAGGGGCGGGACTCCAAGAGACCCAGTACTTC. Full variable domain (missing parts from reference TRBV5-1 and TRBJ2-5): KAGVTQTPRYLIKTRGQQVTLSCSPISGHRSVSWYQQTPGQGLQFLFEYFSETQRNKGNFPGRFSGRQFSNSRSEMNVSTLELGDSALYLCASSLGAGAGLQETQYFGPGTRLLVL.

CDR3 DNA: TGTGCCAGCGGGTTAGTAACCCAGCATTTT. As protein: CASGLVTQHF. The chain recombines TRBV28 with TRBJ1-5; D not resolved. The ends were cut back, 8 bases at V and 11 bases at J, with 10 bases in the middle. In germline, CDR1 is MDHEN, CDR2 SYDVKM. The CDR3 runs 10 residues.

V gene TRBV9 combines with J gene TRBJ1-2, with no clear D. CDR1 and CDR2 from the germline V gene are SGDLS and YYNGEE. The CDR3 consists of 13 residues. Trimming left V 4 bases short and J 8 bases short, with 15 bases between. For the CDR3, the DNA is TGTGCCAGCAGCAGAGAGGAGGGCTACGGCTACACCTTC. Translating gives CASSREEGYGYTF.

This chain links TRBV27 with TRBJ2-1; 10 bases are a match to TRBD2. The V gene's germline CDR1 is MNHEY and CDR2 SMNVEV (reference sequence). The CDR3 spans 16 residues. V shed 5 bases, J shed 0 bases, and the junction held 4 bases outside the gene matches. CDR3 amino acids: CASSDIAGGSYNEQFF. The CDR3 DNA follows: TGTGCCAGCAGTGACATAGCGGGAGGCTCCTACAATGAGCAGTTCTTC.

This chain links TRBV7-9 with TRBJ2-7; 9 positions agree with TRBD1. The V gene's germline CDR1 is SEHNR and CDR2 FQNEAQ (reference sequence). The CDR3 loop spans 16 amino acids. The V and J ends lost 6 bases and 3 bases, in that order; junction bases with no gene match: 12. The CDR3 region has the DNA TGTGCCAGCAGTACAACCGGACAGGGGTTAAGCTACGAGCAGTACTTC. It codes for CASSTTGQGLSYEQYF.

This chain connects TRBV15 to TRBJ1-1, with a possible D match to TRBD1 (5 bases). The length of the CDR3 is 17 residues. Trimming pared 5 bases from V and 0 bases from J, leaving 19 bases between. Germline CDR1 is LNHNV and CDR2 is YYDKDF (reference sequence). The CDR3: CATSSTGTAIMNTEAFF. The CDR3 region has the DNA TGTGCCACCAGCTCGACCGGGACGGCGATTATGAACACTGAAGCTTTCTTT.

The chain recombines TRBV9 with TRBJ2-3; 11 nucleotides agree with TRBD2. There are 15 residues in the CDR3. V gave up 4 bases and J gave up 5 bases; unmatched junction bases: 6. Per germline, CDR1 SGDLS and CDR2 YYNGEE. The CDR3: CASSQLAGDGDTQYF. CDR3 in DNA: TGTGCCAGCAGCCAACTAGCGGGAGATGGAGATACGCAGTATTTT.

The CDR3 DNA reads as TGTGCCATCAGGAAGGGACAGCTAATGAACACTGAAGCTTTCTTT. Protein product: CAIRKGQLMNTEAFF. The J gene is TRBJ1-1, the V gene TRBV10-3; 7 bases are a match to TRBD1. The CDR3 consists of 15 residues. Looked up from germline, CDR1 is ENHRY and CDR2 is SYGVKD. Losses at the gene ends were 6 bases for V and 0 bases for J; bases not matched to a gene: 7.

This chain links TRBV2 with TRBJ2-7; perhaps D is TRBD1 or TRBD2 (5 bases each). Per the germline V gene, CDR1 is SNHLY and CDR2 is FYNNEI. The V end lost 8 bases, the J end lost 5 bases, and 22 bases lay between the germline ends. This CDR3 has 15 residues. This CDR3 reads CASAREVGEWNEQYF. The CDR3 DNA sequence: TGTGCCAGCGCCCGCGAAGTAGGGGAGTGGAACGAGCAGTACTTC.

This sequence joins TRBV11-2 and TRBJ1-1; D is unresolved. The V gene lost 5 bases and the J gene lost 0 bases, with 13 bases spanning the gap. The germline V gene has CDR1 SGHAT and CDR2 FQNNGV. The CDR3 sequence is 15 residues long. CDR3 DNA: TGTGCCAGCAGCCCACTTTGGGTTATGAACACTGAAGCTTTCTTT. Translated: CASSPLWVMNTEAFF. The full variable domain, completed using reference TRBV11-2 and TRBJ1-1, is EAGVAQSPRYKIIEKRQSVAFWCNPISGHATLYWYQQILGQGPKLLIQFQNNGVVDDSQLPKDRFSAERLKGVDSTLKIQPAKLEDSAVYLCASSPLWVMNTEAFFGQGTRLTVV.